This T cell receptor (beta chain) was profiled in a study of T cells in Graves' hyperthyroidism and ophthalmopathy. Study-level points and caveats: Ophthalmopathy, which appeared later, was predicted by the model a median 6.5 months before onset. Stable hyperthyroidism was told apart from ophthalmopathy by a model built on 13 V-J features.

V gave up 8 bases and J gave up 7 bases; unmatched junction bases: 11. Looked up from germline, CDR1 is ENHRY and CDR2 is SYGVKD. The length of the CDR3 is 14 residues. This clonotype occurred many times. What it binds is not known. Amplified TCR beta CDR3 regions derived from RNA transcripts. TCR CDR3 regions were first amplified by RT-PCR with HTBI primers. TCRdb reanalysed the multiplex PCR reads using MiXCR and keeps one entry per CDR3 protein. This sample carries roughly 500,000 distinct CDR3 sequences, 46% of them seen once, and the ten largest clones take around 20%. J is TRBJ2-5 and V is TRBV10-3; the match to TRBD2 covers 9 bases. The sequence was collected from an adult woman with Graves' disease, either hyperthyroidism or ophthalmopathy (not recorded which). Source material: peripheral blood or thyroid tissue (not recorded which). The CDR3 nucleotides read TGTGCCATCTCGAAAGCGGGAGGCCATCGGACCCAGTACTTC. It yields the protein CAISKAGGHRTQYF.